This passage covers 10 T cell receptor beta chains from one sample sequenced in a study of cytomegalovirus exposure and HLA in healthy donors. The study ran its PCR with 60 Vbeta and 13 Jbeta primers. Repertoires were generated with immunoSEQ multiplex PCR, while TCRdb's copy carries only in-frame clones and drops some. The sample lists roughly 200,000 clones, 9.5% occurring once. The source material was PBMCs. The receptors originated from a woman aged 25 to 39 in good health and CMV-seropositive.

J is TRBJ2-1 and V is TRBV27; 7 bases agree with TRBD2. The V gene end was trimmed by 5 bases and the J gene end by 1 base; junction bases not matched to a gene: 8. The germline CDR1 and CDR2 sequences are MNHEY and SMNVEV (reference sequence). This CDR3 is built from 16 residues. Written as DNA, the CDR3 is TGTGCCAGCAGTCCCCTCGGGACTAATTCCTACAATGAGCAGTTCTTC. Protein: CASSPLGTNSYNEQFF.

The rearrangement links TRBV29-1 to TRBJ1-2; TRBD1 matches 7 bases. The ends lost 3 bases at V and 2 bases at J; junction bases unmatched: 9. Looked up from germline, CDR1 is SQVTM and CDR2 is ANQGSEA. The CDR3 runs to 15 residues. CDR3 amino acids: CSVDSRAQGNYGYTF. In DNA, the CDR3 is TGCAGCGTTGACAGCCGGGCACAGGGGAACTATGGCTACACCTTC.

This clone showed up just once. The rearrangement joins TRBV21-1 to TRBJ2-7; the tabulated D call, TRBD1, remains unverified against the DNA. TRBV21-1 is recorded as a pseudogene. This CDR3 has 14 amino acids. The CDR3 nucleotides are TGTGCCAGCGGTCCGTGGACACCCCCCTACGAGCAGTACTTC. This sequence encodes CASGPWTPPYEQYF.

V and J are TRBV5-8 and TRBJ2-7, with TRBD2 identical over 10 bases. Trimming took 4 bases from V and 6 from J; bases not matched to a gene: 10. The CDR3 extends over 15 amino acids. Germline CDR1 is SGHTS and CDR2 is YDEGEE. The CDR3 sequence is CASSTLAGTSGEQYF. As DNA, the CDR3 is TGTGCCAGCAGCACACTAGCGGGAACCTCAGGCGAGCAGTACTTC. The complete variable domain, with remaining parts taken from reference TRBV5-8 and TRBJ2-7, reads EAGVTQSPTHLIKTRGQQATLRCSPISGHTSVYWYQQALGLGLQFLLWYDEGEERNRGNFPPRFSGRQFPNYSSELNVNALELEDSALYLCASSTLAGTSGEQYFGPGTRLTVT.

V is TRBV29-1 and J is TRBJ1-3; no clear D. Germline V gene sequence: CDR1 SQVTM, CDR2 ANQGSEA. The V gene lost 6 bases and the J gene lost 4 bases, with 13 bases spanning the gap. The CDR3 consists of 13 residues. The CDR3 spells CSVGREAGNTIYF. As DNA, the CDR3 is TGCAGCGTCGGACGGGAGGCAGGAAACACCATATATTTT.

This clone was observed a few times. This chain links TRBV6-1 with TRBJ2-2; D uncertain. In germline, CDR1 is MNHNS, CDR2 SASEGT. Between the trimmed V and J ends, which lost 4 bases and 4 bases, there was a span of 16 bases. This CDR3 is 16 amino acids long. The CDR3 region is CASSADMVGSTGELFF. CDR3 DNA: TGTGCCAGCAGTGCCGACATGGTTGGTTCCACCGGGGAGCTGTTTTTT.

The V gene is TRBV7-2, the J gene TRBJ1-4, with TRBD1 matching over 7 bases. V shed 5 bases, J shed 8 bases, and the junction held 11 bases outside the gene matches. The CDR3 is 15 amino acids. Per germline, CDR1 SGHTA and CDR2 FQGNSA. This chain's CDR3 is CASSQDKGAREKLFF. The CDR3 region has the DNA TGTGCCAGCAGCCAAGATAAGGGGGCTAGAGAAAAACTGTTTTTT. The full variable domain, completed using reference TRBV7-2 and TRBJ1-4, is GAGVSQSPSNKVTEKGKDVELRCDPISGHTALYWYRQSLGQGLEFLIYFQGNSAPDKSGLPSDRFSAERTGGSVSTLTIQRTQQEDSAVYLCASSQDKGAREKLFFGSGTQLSVL.

CDR3 sequence reads: CASSLWQGELFF. In DNA form, the CDR3 reads TGTGCCAGCAGCTTATGGCAGGGAGAGCTGTTTTTT. The chain carries TRBV5-8 and TRBJ2-2, with a possible D match to TRBD1 (5 bases). The CDR3 consists of 12 residues. The V gene's germline CDR1 is SGHTS and CDR2 YDEGEE. V was cut by 2 bases and J by 11 bases, with 10 bases left in between.

The chain is built from TRBV10-1 and TRBJ2-7; 9 bases are shared with TRBD2. CDR3 length: 13 amino acids. Germline values: CDR1 WNHNN, CDR2 SYGVQD (reference sequence). V lost 6 bases to trimming and J lost 7 bases; unmatched junction nucleotides: 7. CDR3 loop: CASSRAGGEEQYF. In nucleotides, the CDR3 is TGCGCCAGCAGCAGGGCGGGAGGGGAAGAGCAGTACTTC.

In DNA, the CDR3 is TGTGCCTGGAGCCTACAGTCCTTTAATCCTGAAGCTTTCTTT. It yields the protein CAWSLQSFNPEAFF. The V call is TRBV30, the J call TRBJ1-1; unclear D gene. Between the trimmed V and J ends, which lost 3 bases and 6 bases, there was a span of 17 bases. The CDR3 length is 14 residues. Looked up from germline, CDR1 is GTSNPN and CDR2 is SVGIG (reference sequence).